This entry concerns a single TCR beta chain. The data originate from a study of control samples from healthy donors and cancer patients. The method was immunoSEQ multiplex PCR; TCRdb's version includes in-frame clones alone and lacks a portion of them. This repertoire shows roughly 170,000 clones, more than 85% found once; its top ten account for 2%. CDR1 and CDR2 (germline): SGHNT, YYREEE (reference sequence). The V and J ends lost 0 bases and 4 bases respectively, with 7 bases between them. The CDR3 length is 14 residues. What was sequenced was blood. The receptor's source is a middle-aged woman in good health. The rearrangement links TRBV5-4 to TRBJ1-4, with D possibly being TRBD1 (5 bases). The DNA for the CDR3 is TGTGCCAGCAGCTTGGGACAGAATAATGAAAAACTGTTTTTT. Residues: CASSLGQNNEKLFF.